A single sample is the source of the 5 T cell receptor beta chains below, sequenced in a study of CD8 T cells in ankylosing spondylitis. Their recognized antigens are unknown. MiXCR, applied by TCRdb to the 5' RACE reads, yields one record per CDR3 protein. Of over 200,000 distinct CDR3 sequences listed, 15% to 20% are singletons. Broader study findings: Blood from ankylosing spondylitis patients appeared to carry a characteristic eight-variant TCR beta motif.

The sequencing sample was made of blood, either unsorted or a sorted T cell fraction (not recorded which). These TCRs come from a male donor with ankylosing spondylitis.

This clonotype occurred a few times. CDR3 sequence reads: CASSLWSTAGGGQETQYF. The CDR3 DNA is TGTGCCAGCAGCTTATGGTCTACCGCAGGGGGCGGACAAGAGACCCAGTACTTC. The rearrangement links TRBV11-1 to TRBJ2-5; 8 bases are shared with TRBD1. V shed 2 bases and J 2 bases; nucleotides not matched to a gene: 13. This CDR3 contains 18 residues. Germline lookup yields CDR1 SGHAT and CDR2 FQDESV (reference sequence).

This clonotype has ten or more counts. The V gene is TRBV29-1, the J gene TRBJ1-1, with D maybe TRBD1 (6 bases). Trimming took off 7 bases at V and 1 base at J, with 13 bases between the two ends. This CDR3 is 13 amino acids long. Germline loops: CDR1 SQVTM, CDR2 ANQGSEA. The DNA of the CDR3 is TGCAGCGCTGTGACAGGATCGAACACTGAAGCTTTCTTT. Its translation is CSAVTGSNTEAFF.

This chain uses TRBV29-1 with TRBJ1-2; the D is unclear. The CDR3 is made up of 12 amino acids. Trimming left V 4 bases short and J 0 bases short, with 6 bases between. The germline V gene encodes CDR1 SQVTM and CDR2 ANQGSEA. CDR3 protein: CSVVAPNYGYTF. In DNA form, the CDR3 reads TGCAGCGTTGTAGCACCTAACTATGGCTACACCTTC.

This clonotype was counted between two and nine times. The chain uses TRBV28 and TRBJ2-1; 8 positions match TRBD2. The junction had 12 bases not matched to a gene; V was cut back by 3 bases and J by 8 bases. Per the germline V gene, CDR1 is MDHEN and CDR2 is SYDVKM. CDR3 length equals 16 residues. The CDR3 sequence: CASSFRWAGGVDEQFF. DNA of the CDR3: TGTGCCAGCAGTTTTCGGTGGGCGGGAGGTGTCGATGAGCAGTTCTTC.

The sample holds a few counts of this clonotype. The chain links TRBV7-9 to TRBJ1-1; TRBD1 matches at 9 bases. The V gene's germline CDR1 is SEHNR and CDR2 FQNEAQ (reference sequence). Trimming removed 5 bases from V and 5 bases from J; junction bases left unmatched: 9. The CDR3 sequence is 15 residues long. The CDR3 here is CASSLHRGLSTEAFF. CDR3 bases: TGTGCCAGCAGCCTTCACAGGGGGCTTAGTACTGAAGCTTTCTTT.